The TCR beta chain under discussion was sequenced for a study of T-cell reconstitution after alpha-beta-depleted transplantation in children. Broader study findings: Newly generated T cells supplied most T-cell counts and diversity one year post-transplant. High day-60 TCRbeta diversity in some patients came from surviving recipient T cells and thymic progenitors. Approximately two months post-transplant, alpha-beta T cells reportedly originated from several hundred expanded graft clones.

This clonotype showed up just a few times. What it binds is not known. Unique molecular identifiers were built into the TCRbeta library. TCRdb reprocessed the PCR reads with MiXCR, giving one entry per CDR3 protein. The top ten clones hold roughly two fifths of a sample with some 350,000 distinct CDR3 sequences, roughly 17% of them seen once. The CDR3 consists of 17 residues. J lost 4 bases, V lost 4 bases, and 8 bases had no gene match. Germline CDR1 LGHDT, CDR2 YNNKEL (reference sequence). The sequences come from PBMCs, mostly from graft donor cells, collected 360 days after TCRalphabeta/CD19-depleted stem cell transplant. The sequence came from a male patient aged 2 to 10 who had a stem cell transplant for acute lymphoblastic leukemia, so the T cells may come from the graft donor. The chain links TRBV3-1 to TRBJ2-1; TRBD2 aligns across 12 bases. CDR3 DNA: TGTGCCAGCAGCCGATCTAGCGGGAGGGCTCTATACAATGAGCAGTTCTTC. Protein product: CASSRSSGRALYNEQFF.